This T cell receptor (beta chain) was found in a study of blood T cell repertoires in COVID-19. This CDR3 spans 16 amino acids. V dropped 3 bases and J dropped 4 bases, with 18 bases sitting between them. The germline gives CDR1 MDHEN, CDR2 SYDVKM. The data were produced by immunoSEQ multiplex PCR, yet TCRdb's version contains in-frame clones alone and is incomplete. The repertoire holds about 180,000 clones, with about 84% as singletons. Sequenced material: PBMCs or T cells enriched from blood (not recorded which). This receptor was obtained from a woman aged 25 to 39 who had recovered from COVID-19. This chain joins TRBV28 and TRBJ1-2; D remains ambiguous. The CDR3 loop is CASSFTSLGRSYGYTF. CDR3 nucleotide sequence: TGTGCCAGCAGTTTTACATCCTTGGGGAGAAGCTATGGCTACACCTTC.